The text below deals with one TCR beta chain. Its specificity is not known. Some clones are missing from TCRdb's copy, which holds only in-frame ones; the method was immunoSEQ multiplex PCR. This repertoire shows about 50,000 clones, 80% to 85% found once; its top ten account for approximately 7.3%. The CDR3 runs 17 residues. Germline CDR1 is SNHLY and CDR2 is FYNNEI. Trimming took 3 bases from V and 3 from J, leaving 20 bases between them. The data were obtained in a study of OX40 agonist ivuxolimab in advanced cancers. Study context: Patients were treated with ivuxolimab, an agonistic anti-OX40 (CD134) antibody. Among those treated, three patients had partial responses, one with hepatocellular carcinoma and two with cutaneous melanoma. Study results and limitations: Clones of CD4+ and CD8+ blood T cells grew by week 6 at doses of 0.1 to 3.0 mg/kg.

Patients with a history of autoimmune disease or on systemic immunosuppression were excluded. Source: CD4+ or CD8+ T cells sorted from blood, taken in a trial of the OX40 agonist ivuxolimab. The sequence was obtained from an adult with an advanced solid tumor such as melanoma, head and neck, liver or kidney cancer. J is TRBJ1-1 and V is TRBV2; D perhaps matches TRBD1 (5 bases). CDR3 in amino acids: CASSDIRERYTHTEAFF. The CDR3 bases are TGTGCCAGCAGTGATATCAGGGAGCGGTACACACACACTGAAGCTTTCTTT.